These T cell receptor beta chains were read from a single sample in a study of a mutant IDH1 vaccine in newly diagnosed glioma. Sequenced by immunoSEQ multiplex PCR; TCRdb stores in-frame clones only, minus some. Of tens of thousands of clones detected, about three quarters appear once; the ten largest clones hold roughly 4.8%. These receptors are not linked to any known antigen. Sequencing used PBMCs, obtained from a glioma patient whose treatment included an IDH1 peptide vaccine. The source of these receptors is a man aged 45-60 years with glioma. The CDR3 runs from the conserved cysteine through the conserved F or W. The order of the fields is clone size, J gene, D gene, V gene, CDR3 protein, CDR3 DNA. A D gene is named only where the DNA matches it firmly. Clone size appears in some rows only: once, few, many, or a class for an expanded clone.

NA | TRBJ1-1 | NA | TRBV6-6 | CASSGGDTEAFF | TGTGCCAGCAGCGGTGGGGACACTGAAGCTTTCTTT
NA | TRBJ2-7 | NA | TRBV2 | CASSFKGASEQYF | TGTGCCAGCAGCTTTAAAGGGGCGAGCGAGCAGTACTTC
NA | TRBJ2-7 | NA | TRBV6-5 | CASSYSNLHYEQYF | TGTGCCAGCAGTTACTCGAACTTGCACTACGAGCAGTACTTC
NA | TRBJ2-2 | TRBD1 | TRBV12-5 | CASGTTGAVDTGELFF | TGTGCTAGTGGTACGACAGGGGCGGTAGACACCGGGGAGCTGTTTTTT
NA | TRBJ2-5 | NA | TRBV7-7 | CASSLGFMETQYF | TGTGCTAGCAGCTTAGGATTTATGGAGACCCAGTACTTC
few | TRBJ2-7 | NA | TRBV23-1 | CASSSAGTNYEQYF | TGCGCCAGCAGTTCTGCCGGGACAAACTACGAGCAGTACTTC
NA | TRBJ2-3 | TRBD2 | TRBV5-6 | CASSLAWVAGDLTDTQYF | TGTGCCAGCAGCTTGGCCTGGGTAGCGGGGGACCTCACAGATACGCAGTATTTT
few | TRBJ2-7 | NA | TRBV7-2 | CASTLAGEQYF | TGTGCCAGCACCTTAGCCGGGGAGCAGTACTTC
NA | TRBJ2-6 | NA | TRBV25-1 | CASSDTPLGGFGANVLTF | TGTGCCAGCAGTGATACACCCCTAGGGGGTTTTGGGGCCAACGTCCTGACTTTC
NA | TRBJ2-1 | NA | TRBV5-1 | CASIYPRGNYNEQFF | TGCGCCAGCATTTATCCCAGGGGCAACTACAATGAGCAGTTCTTC
NA | TRBJ1-4 | NA | TRBV30 | CAWRRRPGNEKLFF | TGTGCCTGGAGAAGGCGGCCAGGGAATGAAAAACTGTTTTTT
NA | TRBJ1-2 | TRBD1 | TRBV29-1 | CSVDRGPGGYTF | TGCAGCGTTGACAGGGGGCCGGGGGGCTACACCTTC
NA | TRBJ2-5 | NA | TRBV7-9 | CASSPVREGTQYF | TGTGCCAGCAGCCCGGTCCGAGAAGGGACCCAGTACTTC
NA | TRBJ1-6 | TRBD1 | TRBV6-5 | CASSYDRATLNSPLHF | TGTGCCAGCAGTTACGACAGGGCCACCCTCAATTCACCCCTCCACTTT
NA | TRBJ1-1 | TRBD1 | TRBV5-1 | CASSMGQGALEAFF | TGCGCCAGCAGCATGGGACAGGGGGCTCTTGAAGCTTTCTTT
NA | TRBJ1-1 | NA | TRBV6-5 | CASSLEGGDTEAFF | TGTGCCAGCAGTTTGGAAGGAGGGGACACTGAAGCTTTCTTT
NA | TRBJ1-2 | NA | TRBV6-6 | CASRGRAGYTF | TGTGCCAGCAGGGGGCGAGCGGGCTACACCTTC
NA | TRBJ2-7 | TRBD1 | TRBV7-2 | CASSLDRGAYEQYF | TGTGCCAGCAGCTTGGACAGGGGAGCCTACGAGCAGTACTTC
NA | TRBJ2-5 | TRBD2 | TRBV11-2 | CASSVISGGDTQYF | TGTGCCAGCAGCGTCATTAGCGGGGGGGATACCCAGTACTTC
NA | TRBJ2-2 | TRBD2 | TRBV11-2 | CASSLGVVLAGGRTGELFF | TGTGCCAGCAGCTTAGGAGTGGTACTAGCGGGGGGGCGGACCGGGGAGCTGTTTTTT
NA | TRBJ2-1 | NA | TRBV7-8 | CASSLEPGGNEQFF | TGTGCCAGCAGCTTAGAACCTGGGGGGAATGAGCAGTTCTTC
few | TRBJ2-7 | NA | TRBV5-1 | CASSLGGQGTYEQYF | TGCGCCAGCAGCTTGGGAGGGCAGGGCACGTACGAGCAGTACTTC
NA | TRBJ2-7 | TRBD1 | TRBV19 | CASSKDRGYEQYF | TGTGCCAGTAGTAAGGACAGGGGCTACGAGCAGTACTTC
once | TRBJ1-3 | NA | TRBV5-5 | CASSLVGNTIYF | TGTGCCAGCAGCTTAGTTGGAAACACCATATATTTT
few | TRBJ1-4 | NA | TRBV19 | CASSIRGGTNEKLFF | TGTGCCAGTAGTATCCGAGGAGGCACTAATGAAAAACTGTTTTTT
NA | TRBJ1-2 | NA | TRBV6-5 | CASSPQIGGYTF | TGTGCCAGCAGTCCACAAATAGGGGGCTACACCTTC
NA | TRBJ1-2 | NA | TRBV29-1 | CSVESRVHGYTF | TGCAGCGTTGAATCGAGAGTTCATGGCTACACCTTC
NA | TRBJ2-3 | TRBD2 | TRBV5-4 | CASSRTSGGPPDTQYF | TGTGCCAGCAGCCGGACTAGCGGGGGGCCTCCAGATACGCAGTATTTT
NA | TRBJ2-2 | NA | TRBV6-5 | CASSYLENTGELFF | TGTGCCAGCAGTTACTTGGAGAACACCGGGGAGCTGTTTTTT
NA | TRBJ1-5 | NA | TRBV12-5 | CASGLWGNNQPQHF | TGTGCTAGTGGTTTATGGGGGAACAATCAGCCCCAGCATTTT
once | TRBJ1-4 | NA | TRBV6-5 | CASSYFSRSEKLFF | TGTGCCAGCAGTTACTTTTCCCGAAGCGAAAAACTGTTTTTT
NA | TRBJ2-7 | NA | TRBV15 | CATSRDFYEQYF | TGTGCCACCAGTCGCGACTTTTACGAGCAGTACTTC
few | TRBJ1-2 | NA | TRBV29-1 | CSVVVEFGYTF | TGCAGCGTTGTTGTGGAGTTTGGCTACACCTTC
few | TRBJ1-5 | NA | TRBV19 | CASSVGQGWNQPQHF | TGTGCCAGTAGTGTAGGGCAGGGCTGGAATCAGCCCCAGCATTTT
few | TRBJ1-2 | TRBD1 | TRBV5-6 | CASSPGQVYGYTF | TGTGCCAGCAGCCCTGGACAGGTTTATGGCTACACCTTC
NA | TRBJ1-2 | TRBD1 | TRBV5-1 | CASSLGGTGGEGYTF | TGCGCCAGCAGCTTGGGGGGAACAGGGGGCGAGGGCTACACCTTC
NA | TRBJ2-1 | TRBD2 | TRBV10-1 | CASSPGTSGNNEQFF | TGCGCCAGCAGTCCCGGGACTAGCGGCAACAATGAGCAGTTCTTC
NA | TRBJ2-5 | TRBD2 | TRBV5-1 | CASSGGDRETQYF | TGCGCCAGCAGCGGGGGGGACCGGGAGACCCAGTACTTC
NA | TRBJ1-1 | NA | TRBV19 | CASSTTRDTEAFF | TGTGCCAGCTCCACCACGAGGGACACTGAAGCTTTCTTT
NA | TRBJ2-2 | NA | TRBV12-5 | CASGLGGNTGELFF | TGTGCTAGTGGTTTGGGGGGGAACACCGGGGAGCTGTTTTTT
NA | TRBJ1-1 | NA | TRBV5-6 | CASSLGGWAFF | TGTGCCAGCAGCTTGGGGGGTTGGGCTTTCTTT
NA | TRBJ2-7 | TRBD2 | TRBV5-6 | CASSLRGLSSYEQYF | TGTGCCAGCAGCTTGCGGGGACTAAGCTCCTACGAGCAGTACTTC
NA | TRBJ1-1 | NA | TRBV19 | CASSIPYNTEAFF | TGTGCCAGTAGTATACCTTATAACACTGAAGCTTTCTTT
NA | TRBJ1-5 | NA | TRBV27 | CASSKSSNQPQHF | TGTGCCAGCAGTAAGAGTAGCAATCAGCCCCAGCATTTT
NA | TRBJ2-7 | NA | TRBV19 | CASSSPGANYEQYF | TGTGCCAGTAGTAGCCCGGGAGCGAACTACGAGCAGTACTTC
NA | TRBJ1-4 | NA | TRBV5-1 | CASSLRTSGPIEKLFF | TGCGCCAGCAGCCTTCGGACCTCCGGGCCTATTGAAAAACTGTTTTTT
NA | TRBJ2-7 | TRBD1 | TRBV30 | CAWSLSYLDREYKSSYEQYF | TGTGCCTGGAGCCTTTCCTACCTCGACAGGGAGTATAAATCGTCCTACGAGCAGTACTTC
NA | TRBJ1-5 | NA | TRBV7-6 | CASSLDDWRYSNQPQHF | TGTGCCAGCAGCTTAGATGATTGGAGGTATAGCAATCAGCCCCAGCATTTT
NA | TRBJ2-1 | TRBD2 | TRBV2 | CASSEWVGGMDNEQFF | TGTGCCAGCAGTGAATGGGTCGGGGGGATGGATAATGAGCAGTTCTTC